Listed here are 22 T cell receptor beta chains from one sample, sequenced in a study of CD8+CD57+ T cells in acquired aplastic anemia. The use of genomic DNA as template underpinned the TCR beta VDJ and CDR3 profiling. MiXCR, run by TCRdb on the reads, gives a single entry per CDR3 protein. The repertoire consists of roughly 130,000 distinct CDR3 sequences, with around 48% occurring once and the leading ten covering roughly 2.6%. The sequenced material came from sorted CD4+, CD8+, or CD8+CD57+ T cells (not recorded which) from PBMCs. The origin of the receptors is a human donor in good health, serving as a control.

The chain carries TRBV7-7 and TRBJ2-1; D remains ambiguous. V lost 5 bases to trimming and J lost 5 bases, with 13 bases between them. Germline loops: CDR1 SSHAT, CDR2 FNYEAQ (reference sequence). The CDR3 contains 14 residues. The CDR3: CASSRDGRNNEQFF. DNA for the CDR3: TGTGCCAGCAGCCGCGACGGCCGGAACAATGAGCAGTTCTTC.

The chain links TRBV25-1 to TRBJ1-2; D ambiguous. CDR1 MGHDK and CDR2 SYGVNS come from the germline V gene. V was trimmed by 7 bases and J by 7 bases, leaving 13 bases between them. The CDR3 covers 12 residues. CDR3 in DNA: TGTGCCAGCAAGGGAGGGAATCGTGGCTACACCTTC. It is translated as CASKGGNRGYTF.

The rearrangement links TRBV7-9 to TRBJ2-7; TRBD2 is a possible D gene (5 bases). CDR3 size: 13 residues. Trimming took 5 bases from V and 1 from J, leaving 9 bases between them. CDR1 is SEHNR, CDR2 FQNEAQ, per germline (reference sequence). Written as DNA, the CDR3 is TGTGCCAGCAGCCCCCGGGGTTCCTACGAGCAGTACGTC. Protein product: CASSPRGSYEQYV.

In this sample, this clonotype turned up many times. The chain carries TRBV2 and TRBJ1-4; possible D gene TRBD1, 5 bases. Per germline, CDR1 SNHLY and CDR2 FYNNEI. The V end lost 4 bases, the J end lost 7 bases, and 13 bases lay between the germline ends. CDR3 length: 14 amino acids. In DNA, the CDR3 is TGTGCCAGCAGTGGCGGGACCACCAGTGAAAAACTGTTTTTT. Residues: CASSGGTTSEKLFF.

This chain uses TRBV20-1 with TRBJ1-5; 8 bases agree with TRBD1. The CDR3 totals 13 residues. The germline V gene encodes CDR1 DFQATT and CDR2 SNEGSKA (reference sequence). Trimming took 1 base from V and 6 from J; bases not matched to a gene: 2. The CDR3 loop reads CSARAQGGQPQHF. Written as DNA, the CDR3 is TGCAGTGCTAGAGCACAGGGGGGTCAGCCCCAGCATTTT.

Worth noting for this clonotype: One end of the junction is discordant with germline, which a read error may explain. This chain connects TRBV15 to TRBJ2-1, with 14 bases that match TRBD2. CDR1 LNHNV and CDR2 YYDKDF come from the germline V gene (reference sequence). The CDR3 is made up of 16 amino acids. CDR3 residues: CASSPGLAGALNEQFF. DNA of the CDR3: TGTGCCAGCAGCCCGGGACTAGCGGGAGCTTTGAATGAGCAGTTCTTC.

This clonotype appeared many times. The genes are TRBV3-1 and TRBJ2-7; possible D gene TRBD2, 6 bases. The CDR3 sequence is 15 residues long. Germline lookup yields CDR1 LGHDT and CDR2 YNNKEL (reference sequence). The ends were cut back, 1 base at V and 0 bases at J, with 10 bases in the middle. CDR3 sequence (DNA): TGTGCCAGCAGCCAAGGCGGGGTTATCTCCTACGAGCAGTACTTC. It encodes CASSQGGVISYEQYF.

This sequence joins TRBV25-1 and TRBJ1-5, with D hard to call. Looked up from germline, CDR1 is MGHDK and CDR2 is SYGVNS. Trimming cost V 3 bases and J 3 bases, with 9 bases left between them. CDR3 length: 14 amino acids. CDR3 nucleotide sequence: TGTGCCAGCAGTGATTCGGGGATCAATCAGCCCCAGCATTTT. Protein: CASSDSGINQPQHF.

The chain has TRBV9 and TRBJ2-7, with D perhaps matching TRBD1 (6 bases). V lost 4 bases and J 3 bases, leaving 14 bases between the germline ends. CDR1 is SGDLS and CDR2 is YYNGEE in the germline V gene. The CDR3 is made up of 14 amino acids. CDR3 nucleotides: TGTGCCAGCAGCCCCCGGGACACTTACTACGAGCAGTACTTC. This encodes CASSPRDTYYEQYF.

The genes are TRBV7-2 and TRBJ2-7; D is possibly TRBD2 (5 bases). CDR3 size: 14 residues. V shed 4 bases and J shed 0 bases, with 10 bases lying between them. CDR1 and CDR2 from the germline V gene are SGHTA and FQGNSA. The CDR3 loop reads CASSSDFSSYEQYF. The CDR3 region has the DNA TGTGCCAGCAGCTCGGACTTCAGCTCCTACGAGCAGTACTTC.

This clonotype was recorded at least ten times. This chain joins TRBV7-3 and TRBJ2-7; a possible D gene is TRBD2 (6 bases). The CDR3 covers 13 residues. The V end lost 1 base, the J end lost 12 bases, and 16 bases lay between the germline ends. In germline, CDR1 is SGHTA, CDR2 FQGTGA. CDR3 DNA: TGTGCCAGCAGCTTAAGCGGGACTTCCCCGCGGTACTTC. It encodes CASSLSGTSPRYF.

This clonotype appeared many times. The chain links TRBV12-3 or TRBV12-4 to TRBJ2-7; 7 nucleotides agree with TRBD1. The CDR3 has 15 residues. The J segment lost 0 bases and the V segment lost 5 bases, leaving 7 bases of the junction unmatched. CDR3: CASSQRGPSSYEQYF. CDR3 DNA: TGTGCCAGCAGTCAGAGGGGGCCCTCCTCCTACGAGCAGTACTTC.

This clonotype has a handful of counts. CDR3 coding DNA: TGTGCCAGTAGTATAGGGCCCATGTACCAGCCCCAGCATTTT. It yields the protein CASSIGPMYQPQHF. The chain uses TRBV19 and TRBJ1-5, with D unclear. From germline, CDR1 is LNHDA and CDR2 SQIVND (reference sequence). With 1 base removed from V and 7 bases from J, the gap between germline ends came to 11 bases. This CDR3 is 14 amino acids long.

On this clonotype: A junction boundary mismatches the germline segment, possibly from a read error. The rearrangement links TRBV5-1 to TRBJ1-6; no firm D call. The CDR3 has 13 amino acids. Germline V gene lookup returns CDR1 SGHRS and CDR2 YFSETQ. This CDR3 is CAGSLDGESPLHF. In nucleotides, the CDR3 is TGCGCCGGCAGCTTAGACGGGGAATCACCCCTCCACTTT.

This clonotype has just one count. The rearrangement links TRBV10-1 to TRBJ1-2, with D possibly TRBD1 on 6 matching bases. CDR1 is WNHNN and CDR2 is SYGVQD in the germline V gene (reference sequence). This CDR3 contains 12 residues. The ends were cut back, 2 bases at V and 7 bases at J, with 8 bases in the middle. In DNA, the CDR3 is TGCGCCAGCAGTGAGAAGGGGGGTGGCTACACCTTC. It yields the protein CASSEKGGGYTF.

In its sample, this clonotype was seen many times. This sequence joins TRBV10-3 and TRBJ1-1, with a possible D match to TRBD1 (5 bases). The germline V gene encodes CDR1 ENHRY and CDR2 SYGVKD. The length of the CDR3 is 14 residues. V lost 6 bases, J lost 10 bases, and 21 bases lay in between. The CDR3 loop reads CAIRGERDSVGAFF. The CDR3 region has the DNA TGTGCCATCAGGGGGGAGCGGGATTCGGTTGGAGCTTTCTTT.

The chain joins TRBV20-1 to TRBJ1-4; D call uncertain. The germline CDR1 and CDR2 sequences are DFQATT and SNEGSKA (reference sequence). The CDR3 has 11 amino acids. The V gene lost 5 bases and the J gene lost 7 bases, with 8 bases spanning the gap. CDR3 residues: CSAPRSEKLFF. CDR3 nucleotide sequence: TGCAGTGCTCCCCGTAGTGAAAAACTGTTTTTT.

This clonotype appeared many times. CDR3 DNA: TGTGCCAGCAGCGTAGACTATAATGAGCAGTTCTTC. Amino acids: CASSVDYNEQFF. J is TRBJ2-1 and V is TRBV9; D not certain. Germline CDR1 is SGDLS and CDR2 is YYNGEE. V lost 0 bases and J 7 bases, leaving 5 bases between the germline ends. The length of the CDR3 is 12 residues.

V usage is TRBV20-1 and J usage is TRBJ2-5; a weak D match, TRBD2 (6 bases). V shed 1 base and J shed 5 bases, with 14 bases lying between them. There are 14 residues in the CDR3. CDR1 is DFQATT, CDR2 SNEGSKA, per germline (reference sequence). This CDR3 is CSARVSGGSETQYF. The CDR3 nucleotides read TGCAGTGCTAGAGTATCCGGGGGTTCGGAGACCCAGTACTTC.

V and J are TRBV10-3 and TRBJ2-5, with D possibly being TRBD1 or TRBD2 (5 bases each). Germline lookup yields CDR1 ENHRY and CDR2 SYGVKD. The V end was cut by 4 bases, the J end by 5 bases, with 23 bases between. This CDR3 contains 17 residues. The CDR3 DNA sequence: TGTGCCATCAGTGCTGGCGGGCAGGGAACCTTAGGGGAGACCCAGTACTTC. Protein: CAISAGGQGTLGETQYF.

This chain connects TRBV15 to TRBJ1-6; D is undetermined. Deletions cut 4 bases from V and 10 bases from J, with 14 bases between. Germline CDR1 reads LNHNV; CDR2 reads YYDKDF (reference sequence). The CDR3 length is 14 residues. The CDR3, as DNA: TGTGCCACCAGCATAGCTTCGGCTGGATCACCCCTCCACTTT. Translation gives CATSIASAGSPLHF.

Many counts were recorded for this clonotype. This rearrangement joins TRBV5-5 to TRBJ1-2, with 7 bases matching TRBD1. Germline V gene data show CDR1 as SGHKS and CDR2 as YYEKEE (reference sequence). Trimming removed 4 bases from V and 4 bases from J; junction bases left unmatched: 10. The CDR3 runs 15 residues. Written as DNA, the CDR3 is TGTGCCAGCAGCCCAATACCGGGACAGCTCTATGGCTACACCTTC. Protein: CASSPIPGQLYGYTF.